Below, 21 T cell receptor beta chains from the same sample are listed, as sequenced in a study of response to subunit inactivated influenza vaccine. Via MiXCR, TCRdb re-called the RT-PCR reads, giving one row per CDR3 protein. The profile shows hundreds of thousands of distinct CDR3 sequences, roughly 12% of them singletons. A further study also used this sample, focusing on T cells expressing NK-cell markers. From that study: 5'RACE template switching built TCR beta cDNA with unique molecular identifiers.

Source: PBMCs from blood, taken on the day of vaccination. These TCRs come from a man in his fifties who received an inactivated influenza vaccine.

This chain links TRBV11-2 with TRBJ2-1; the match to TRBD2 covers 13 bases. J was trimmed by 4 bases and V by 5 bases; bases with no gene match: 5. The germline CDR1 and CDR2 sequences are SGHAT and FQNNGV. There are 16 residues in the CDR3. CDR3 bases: TGTGCCAGCAGCCCTAGGGGACTAGCGGGGTACAATGAGCAGTTCTTC. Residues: CASSPRGLAGYNEQFF. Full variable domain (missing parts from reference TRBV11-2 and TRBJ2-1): EAGVAQSPRYKIIEKRQSVAFWCNPISGHATLYWYQQILGQGPKLLIQFQNNGVVDDSQLPKDRFSAERLKGVDSTLKIQPAKLEDSAVYLCASSPRGLAGYNEQFFGPGTRLTVL.

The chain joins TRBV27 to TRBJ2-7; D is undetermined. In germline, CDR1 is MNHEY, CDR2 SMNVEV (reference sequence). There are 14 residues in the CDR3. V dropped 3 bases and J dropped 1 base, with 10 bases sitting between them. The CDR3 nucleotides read TGTGCCAGCAGTTTTACCGGCAAGTCCTACGAGCAGTACTTC. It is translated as CASSFTGKSYEQYF.

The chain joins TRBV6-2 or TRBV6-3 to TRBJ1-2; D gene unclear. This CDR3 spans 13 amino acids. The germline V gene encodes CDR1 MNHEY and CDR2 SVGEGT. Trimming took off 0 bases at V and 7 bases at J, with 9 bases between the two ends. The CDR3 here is CASSYSDTTGYTF. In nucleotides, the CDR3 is TGTGCCAGCAGTTACTCAGACACGACTGGCTACACCTTC.

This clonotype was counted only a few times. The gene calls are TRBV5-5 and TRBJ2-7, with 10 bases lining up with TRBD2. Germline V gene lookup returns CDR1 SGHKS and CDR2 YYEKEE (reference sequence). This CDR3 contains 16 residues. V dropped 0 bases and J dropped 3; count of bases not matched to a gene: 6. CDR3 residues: CASSLGASGGVYEQYF. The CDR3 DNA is TGTGCCAGCAGCTTGGGTGCTAGCGGGGGCGTCTACGAGCAGTACTTC.

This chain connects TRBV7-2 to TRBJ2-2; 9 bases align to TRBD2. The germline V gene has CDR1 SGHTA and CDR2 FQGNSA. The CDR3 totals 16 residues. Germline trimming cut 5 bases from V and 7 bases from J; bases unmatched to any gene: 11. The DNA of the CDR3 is TGTGCCAGCAGCCGACTAGCGGCCCGTAGTGGCGGGGAGCTGTTTTTT. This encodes CASSRLAARSGGELFF.

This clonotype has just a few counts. CDR3: CASSLGVNSYNEQFF. In DNA form, the CDR3 reads TGTGCCAGCAGCTTAGGTGTCAACTCCTACAATGAGCAGTTCTTC. V usage is TRBV7-3 and J usage is TRBJ2-1; D is undetermined. The CDR3 loop spans 15 amino acids. V was shortened by 2 bases and J by 0 bases, with 8 bases between the two germline ends. Germline V CDR1 and CDR2: SGHTA, FQGTGA.

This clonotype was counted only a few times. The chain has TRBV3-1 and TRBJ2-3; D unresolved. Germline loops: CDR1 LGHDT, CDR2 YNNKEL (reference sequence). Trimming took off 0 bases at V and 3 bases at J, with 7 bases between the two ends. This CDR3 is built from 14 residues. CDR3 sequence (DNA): TGTGCCAGCAGCCAAGATTTCGGGACAGATACGCAGTATTTT. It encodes CASSQDFGTDTQYF.

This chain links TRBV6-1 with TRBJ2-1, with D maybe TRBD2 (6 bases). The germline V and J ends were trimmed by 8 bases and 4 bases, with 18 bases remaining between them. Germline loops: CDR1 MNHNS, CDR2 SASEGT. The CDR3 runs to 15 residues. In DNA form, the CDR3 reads TGTGCCAGCGGCCCTAGGGACTGGGGGTACAATGAGCAGTTCTTC. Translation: CASGPRDWGYNEQFF.

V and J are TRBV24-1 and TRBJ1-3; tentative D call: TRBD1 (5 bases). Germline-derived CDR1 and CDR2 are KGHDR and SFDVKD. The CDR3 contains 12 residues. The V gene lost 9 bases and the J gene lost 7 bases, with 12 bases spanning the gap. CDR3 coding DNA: TGTGCCACCGGCGGGGCCGGGAACACCATATATTTT. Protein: CATGGAGNTIYF.

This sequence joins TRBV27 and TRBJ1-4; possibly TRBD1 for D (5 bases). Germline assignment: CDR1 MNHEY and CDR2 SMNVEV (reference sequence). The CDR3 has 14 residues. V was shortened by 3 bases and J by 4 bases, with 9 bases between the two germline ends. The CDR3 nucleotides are TGTGCCAGCAGTTTGCGGGGGGTTAATGAAAAACTGTTTTTT. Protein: CASSLRGVNEKLFF.

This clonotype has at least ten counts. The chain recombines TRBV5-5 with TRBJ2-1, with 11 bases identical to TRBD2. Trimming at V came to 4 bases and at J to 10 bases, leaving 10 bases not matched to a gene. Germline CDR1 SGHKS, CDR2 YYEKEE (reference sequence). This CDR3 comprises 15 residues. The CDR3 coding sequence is TGTGCCAGCAGCACAACCCCGGGACTAGCGGCCGAGCAGTTCTTC. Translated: CASSTTPGLAAEQFF.

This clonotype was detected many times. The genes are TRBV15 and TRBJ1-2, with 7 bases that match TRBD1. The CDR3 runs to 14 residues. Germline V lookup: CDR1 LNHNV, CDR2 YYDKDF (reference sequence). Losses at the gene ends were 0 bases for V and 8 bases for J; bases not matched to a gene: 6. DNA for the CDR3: TGTGCCACCAGCAGAGAAGGGGGCGGGGGCGGCTACACCTTC. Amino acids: CATSREGGGGGYTF.

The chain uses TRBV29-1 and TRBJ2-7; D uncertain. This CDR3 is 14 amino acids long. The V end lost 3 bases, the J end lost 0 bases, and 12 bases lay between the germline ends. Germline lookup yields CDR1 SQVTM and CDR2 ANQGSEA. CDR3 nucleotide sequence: TGCAGCGTTGAGGTAGGATACGACTCCTACGAGCAGTACTTC. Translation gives CSVEVGYDSYEQYF.

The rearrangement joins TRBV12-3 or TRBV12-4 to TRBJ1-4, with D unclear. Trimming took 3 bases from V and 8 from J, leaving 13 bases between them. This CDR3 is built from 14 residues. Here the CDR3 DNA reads TGTGCCAGCAGTTTGAGCCAGGCTGGGGAAAAACTGTTTTTT. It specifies CASSLSQAGEKLFF.

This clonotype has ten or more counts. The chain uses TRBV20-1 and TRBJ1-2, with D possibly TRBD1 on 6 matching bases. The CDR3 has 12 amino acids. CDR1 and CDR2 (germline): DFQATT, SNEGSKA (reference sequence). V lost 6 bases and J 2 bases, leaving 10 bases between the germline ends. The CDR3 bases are TGCAGTGCAGAAGGACAGAACTATGGCTACACCTTC. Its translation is CSAEGQNYGYTF.

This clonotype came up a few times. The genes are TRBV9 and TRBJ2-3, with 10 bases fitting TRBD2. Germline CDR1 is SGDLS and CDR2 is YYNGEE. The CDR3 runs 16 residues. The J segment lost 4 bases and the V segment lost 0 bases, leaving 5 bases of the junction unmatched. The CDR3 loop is CASSVESGRAADTQYF. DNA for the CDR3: TGTGCCAGCAGCGTAGAAAGCGGGAGGGCCGCAGATACGCAGTATTTT.

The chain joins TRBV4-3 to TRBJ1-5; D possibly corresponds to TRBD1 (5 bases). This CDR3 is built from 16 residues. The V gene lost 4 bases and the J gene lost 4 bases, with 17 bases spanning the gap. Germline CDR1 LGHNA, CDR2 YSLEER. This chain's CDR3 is CASSPEGRQGNQPQHF. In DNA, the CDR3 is TGCGCCAGCAGCCCCGAAGGCAGGCAGGGTAATCAGCCCCAGCATTTT.

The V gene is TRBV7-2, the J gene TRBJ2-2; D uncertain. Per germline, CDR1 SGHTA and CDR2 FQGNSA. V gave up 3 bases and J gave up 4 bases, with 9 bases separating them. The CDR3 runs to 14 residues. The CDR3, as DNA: TGTGCCAGCAGCTTCGTCTTACTCACCGGGGAGCTGTTTTTT. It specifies CASSFVLLTGELFF.

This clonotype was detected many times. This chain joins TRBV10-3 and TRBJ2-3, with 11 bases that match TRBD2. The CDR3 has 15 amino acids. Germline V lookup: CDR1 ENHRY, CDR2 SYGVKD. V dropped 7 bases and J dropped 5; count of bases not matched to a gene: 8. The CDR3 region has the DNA TGTGCCATCAATGGGCTAGCGGGAGGCATAGATACGCAGTATTTT. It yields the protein CAINGLAGGIDTQYF.

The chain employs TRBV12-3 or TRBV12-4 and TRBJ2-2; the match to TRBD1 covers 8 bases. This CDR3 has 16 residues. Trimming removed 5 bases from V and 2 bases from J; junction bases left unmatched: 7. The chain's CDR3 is CASSPQGAVNTGELFF. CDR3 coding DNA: TGTGCCAGCAGTCCCCAGGGGGCGGTCAACACCGGGGAGCTGTTTTTT.

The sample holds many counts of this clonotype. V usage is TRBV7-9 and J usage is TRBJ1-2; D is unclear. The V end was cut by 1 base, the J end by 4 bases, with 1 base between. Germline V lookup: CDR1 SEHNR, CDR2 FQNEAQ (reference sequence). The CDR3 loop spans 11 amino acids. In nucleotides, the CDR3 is TGTGCCAGCAGCTTAGTCTATGGCTACACCTTC. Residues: CASSLVYGYTF.